The clone carrying this T cell receptor (beta chain) has more than one count but fewer than ten. From the RT-PCR reads, TCRdb called clonotypes with MiXCR, one entry per CDR3 protein. The sample has hundreds of thousands of distinct CDR3 sequences; more than 35% are singletons. Trimming stripped 5 bases from V and 10 bases from J, with 11 bases between. This CDR3 is built from 11 residues. The data derive from a study of patients and donors after allogeneic stem cell transplantation. V and J are TRBV12-3 or TRBV12-4 and TRBJ1-1; D gene uncertain. The sequenced sample consisted of blood, either unsorted or a sorted T cell fraction (not recorded which). The source is a human donor who was either an allogeneic HSCT recipient or a stem cell or donor lymphocyte infusion donor (not recorded which). It is not recorded whose cells these are; they may come from a transplant donor. CDR3: CASSGSMGAFF. The CDR3 nucleotides are TGTGCCAGCAGTGGCTCCATGGGAGCTTTCTTT.